The 11 T cell receptor beta chains given below trace back to one sample, sequenced in a study of blood T cell repertoires in COVID-19. Measured with immunoSEQ multiplex PCR; TCRdb has only the in-frame clones, and not every one. Seen here are hundreds of thousands of clones, around 84% observed once, and the top ten hold around 1.4%. Sequencing was done on a sample of peripheral blood. The receptors shown here come from a man in his sixties or seventies with acute or convalescent COVID-19.

This chain joins TRBV5-1 and TRBJ2-3; a possible D gene is TRBD2 (5 bases). In germline, CDR1 is SGHRS, CDR2 YFSETQ. This CDR3 spans 15 amino acids. V lost 0 bases to trimming and J lost 6 bases, with 14 bases between them. The CDR3 loop is CASSLVSTRSDTQYF. Written as DNA, the CDR3 is TGCGCCAGCAGCTTGGTGTCTACTAGGAGCGATACGCAGTATTTT.

V and J are TRBV16 and TRBJ2-3; the match to TRBD2 covers 9 bases. The trim removed 1 base at V and 4 bases at J, leaving 3 bases unmatched. The CDR3 is made up of 15 amino acids. The germline gives CDR1 KGHSY, CDR2 FQNENV. CDR3 amino acids: CASSQFSGSADTQYF. CDR3 DNA: TGTGCCAGCAGCCAATTTAGCGGGAGTGCAGATACGCAGTATTTT.

The chain joins TRBV3-1 (or the pseudogene TRBV3-2) to TRBJ2-2; D uncertain. V lost 4 bases and J 5 bases, leaving 14 bases between the germline ends. Germline CDR1 is LGHDT and CDR2 is YNNKEL (reference sequence). This CDR3 contains 15 residues. The CDR3 spells CASSLRSPSTGELFF. CDR3 in DNA: TGTGCCAGCAGCCTCCGGTCCCCTAGTACCGGGGAGCTGTTTTTT.

The chain employs TRBV29-1 and TRBJ2-7; 7 positions agree with TRBD1. Unmatched junction bases numbered 0, after V lost 4 bases and J lost 0 bases. The CDR3 runs to 12 residues. Per the germline V gene, CDR1 is SQVTM and CDR2 is ANQGSEA. CDR3 DNA sequence: TGCAGCGTTGGGGACAGCTCCTACGAGCAGTACTTC. Amino acids: CSVGDSSYEQYF.

To note about this clone: Distinct nucleotide sequences in the sample also encode this CDR3. The chain uses TRBV18 and TRBJ2-2; the match to TRBD1 covers 9 bases. V lost 0 bases and J lost 4; bases outside the gene matches: 3. The length of the CDR3 is 16 residues. Germline V CDR1 and CDR2: KGHSH, LQKENI. CDR3 nucleotides: TGTGCCAGCTCACCACCGGGACAGGGAGGCACCGGGGAGCTGTTTTTT. Translating gives CASSPPGQGGTGELFF.

This chain joins TRBV5-1 and TRBJ2-7, with a tentative D call TRBD2 (6 bases). V was shortened by 4 bases and J by 7 bases, with 21 bases between the two germline ends. The CDR3 has 15 residues. Germline CDR1 is SGHRS and CDR2 is YFSETQ. CDR3 bases: TGCGCCAGCAGCGGAGGGACGGAACTCTACATGGAGCAGTACTTC. This gives the protein CASSGGTELYMEQYF.

CDR3 nucleotide sequence: TGCGCCAGCAGCTTGGCGCCGGGGGGTAGCAATCAGCCCCAGCATTTT. This encodes CASSLAPGGSNQPQHF. The chain recombines TRBV5-1 with TRBJ1-5, with D perhaps TRBD1 (5 bases). Germline assignment: CDR1 SGHRS and CDR2 YFSETQ. This CDR3 is built from 16 residues. Between the trimmed V and J ends, which lost 0 bases and 0 bases, there was a span of 10 bases.

The J gene is TRBJ2-3, the V gene TRBV9, with 8 bases identical to TRBD1. This CDR3 contains 14 residues. The germline gives CDR1 SGDLS, CDR2 YYNGEE. With 3 bases clipped from V and 5 bases from J, the junction kept 5 bases outside the gene matches. Written as DNA, the CDR3 is TGTGCCAGCAGCGCCCCAGGGGGCAGAGATACGCAGTATTTT. Its protein is CASSAPGGRDTQYF.

The CDR3 reads CASRGQGETQYF. DNA for the CDR3: TGTGCCAGCAGGGGACAGGGGGAGACCCAGTACTTC. The rearrangement links TRBV28 to TRBJ2-5; 10 bases map to TRBD1. Trimming took 6 bases from V and 5 from J; bases not matched to a gene: 0. The CDR3 is 12 residues long. CDR1 and CDR2 (germline): MDHEN, SYDVKM.

The chain employs TRBV12-2 and TRBJ2-1; the tabulated D call, TRBD1, remains unverified against the DNA. TRBV12-2 is an annotated pseudogene. The CDR3 sequence is 14 residues long. CDR3 DNA: TGTGCAAGTCGCTTAGTCCAGGGGCCCAATGAGCAGTTCTTC. Its translation: CASRLVQGPNEQFF.

This clone was observed once. The chain links TRBV19 to TRBJ2-3, with TRBD2 matching over 8 bases. This CDR3 contains 14 residues. CDR1 is LNHDA, CDR2 SQIVND, per germline (reference sequence). The ends lost 6 bases at V and 1 base at J; junction bases unmatched: 3. CDR3 in DNA: TGTGCCAGTAGCGATAGCGGGGGCACAGATACGCAGTATTTT. Translating gives CASSDSGGTDTQYF.